This TCR beta chain was profiled in a study of blood T cell repertoires in COVID-19. Across the whole study: COVID-19 samples collected from the United States, Italy and Spain covered acute and convalescent phases. Nucleic acid was either cDNA or gDNA, and it came from T cells, B-cell-depleted T cells, or PBMCs.

The length of the CDR3 is 13 residues. V trimming: 4 bases; J trimming: 4 bases; junction bases outside the gene matches: 3. Germline V gene lookup returns CDR1 ENHRY and CDR2 SYGVKD. In the original analysis: Amplification of reference gene primers was used by the study to estimate nucleated cell counts. The table came from immunoSEQ multiplex PCR; TCRdb's copy has only in-frame clones and leaves some out. That table furnishes V, J and clone size, whereas the DNA furnished D and trimming. The repertoire consists of roughly 80,000 clones, with 82% occurring once and the leading ten covering 21%. The clonotype originates from a human donor in a cohort sampled during active COVID-19. Sequencing used peripheral blood. The chain combines TRBV10-3 with TRBJ1-2, with 7 bases identical to TRBD1. The CDR3 DNA follows: TGTGCCATCAGTGGCGGGGACAGCTATGGCTACACCTTC. Residues: CAISGGDSYGYTF.